This TCR beta chain is from a study of molecular identifiers for immune sequencing clone quantification. Overall study context: RNA from approximately 20,000 or 98,000 naive CD8 cells was split five ways in replicates, with four sequenced.

Previously described methods and listed TCR primers produced bulk TCR libraries. MiXCR was run by TCRdb on the PCR reads, yielding one entry per CDR3 protein. The table shows hundreds of thousands of distinct CDR3 sequences, with approximately 24% occurring only once. This clonotype appeared once. Libraries used 20,000 to 1,000,000 sorted naive CD8 T cells and 10%, 30% or 50% RNA input. The sequencing sample was made of naive CD8+ T cells from blood, with Jurkat cell RNA spiked in. Stated subset: FACS-sorted CD8+CD4-CCR7+CD45RA+ naive T cells. The clonotype comes from a human donor in good health. Some libraries in this study had Jurkat cell RNA spiked in.

The CDR3 sequence: CASSVRTSVSYEQYF. The CDR3 nucleotides read TGTGCCAGTAGTGTGAGGACGTCAGTCTCCTACGAGCAGTACTTC. The chain joins TRBV19 to TRBJ2-7; D is undetermined. Trimming removed 5 bases at V and 0 bases at J, with 14 bases between. CDR3 length: 15 residues. In germline, CDR1 is LNHDA, CDR2 SQIVND (reference sequence).